A selection of T cell receptor beta chains follows, all from one sample in a study of CD8 T cells in ankylosing spondylitis. TCRdb re-analysed the 5' RACE reads in MiXCR, keeping a single row per CDR3 protein. The table includes hundreds of thousands of distinct CDR3 sequences, roughly 20% detected once. The specimen sequenced was blood, either unsorted or a sorted T cell fraction (not recorded which). These receptors originate from a male donor with ankylosing spondylitis or in good health (not recorded which). Each CDR3 is given with its conserved first and last residue. The D gene is left open where the match is weak. Rows may omit the clone size; those that give it use once, few, many or a size class.

TRBV20-1,TRBJ2-5,TRBD2,few,CSAIRTSGQETQYF,TGCAGTGCCATAAGAACTAGCGGCCAAGAGACCCAGTACTTC
TRBV7-6,TRBJ2-2,NA,NA,CASSSWVGRTNTGELFF,TGTGCCAGCAGCTCCTGGGTGGGCCGCACGAACACCGGGGAGCTGTTTTTT
TRBV6-1,TRBJ2-6,TRBD1,NA,CASRGQGSSGANVLTF,TGTGCCAGCCGCGGACAGGGGTCCTCTGGGGCCAACGTCCTGACTTTC
TRBV12-3/TRBV12-4,TRBJ2-3,NA,many,CASQRYPNTDTQYF,TGTGCCAGTCAGCGTTATCCCAACACAGATACGCAGTATTTT
TRBV20-1,TRBJ2-3,TRBD1,many,CSAPATAGQGLDTQYF,TGCAGTGCCCCCGCCACGGCGGGACAGGGCCTAGATACGCAGTATTTT
TRBV5-1,TRBJ1-5,NA,NA,CASSLDGFSNQPQHF,TGCGCCAGCAGCTTGGACGGCTTTAGCAATCAGCCCCAGCATTTT
TRBV20-1,TRBJ1-1,TRBD1,NA,CSAKGQGAYDTEAFF,TGCAGTGCCAAGGGGCAGGGGGCGTACGACACTGAAGCTTTCTTT
TRBV3-1,TRBJ1-1,NA,many,CASSQGGDTEAFF,TGTGCCAGCAGCCAGGGGGGTGACACTGAAGCTTTCTTT
TRBV5-6,TRBJ2-1,NA,NA,CARGPSPSYNEQFF,TGTGCCAGGGGCCCCTCGCCCTCCTACAATGAGCAGTTCTTC
TRBV5-6,TRBJ2-3,NA,few,CASSSYRRYTDTQYF,TGTGCCAGCAGTTCGTATAGACGGTACACAGATACGCAGTATTTT
TRBV11-3,TRBJ2-1,NA,NA,CASSLPSSSNEQFF,TGTGCCAGCAGCTTACCGAGCAGCAGCAATGAGCAGTTCTTC
TRBV20-1,TRBJ2-5,TRBD1,many,CSARVTGEETQYF,TGCAGTGCTAGAGTGACAGGGGAAGAGACCCAGTACTTC
TRBV15,TRBJ1-5,NA,many,CATSRDRGNQPQHF,TGTGCCACCAGCAGAGATCGAGGGAATCAGCCCCAGCATTTT
TRBV6-5,TRBJ2-5,TRBD2,many,CASSYGTSGRRVGETQYF,TGTGCCAGCAGTTACGGGACTAGCGGGAGACGGGTCGGAGAGACCCAGTACTTC
TRBV5-1,TRBJ1-3,TRBD1,few,CASSSRQGARGNTIYF,TGCGCCAGCAGCTCGCGACAGGGGGCGAGGGGAAACACCATATATTTT
TRBV9,TRBJ2-5,NA,few,CASSVGLAQETQYF,TGTGCCAGCAGCGTAGGTCTGGCCCAAGAGACCCAGTACTTC
TRBV7-3,TRBJ1-1,NA,few,CASSYTGGTEAFF,TGTGCCAGCAGCTATACGGGGGGCACTGAAGCTTTCTTT
TRBV6-1,TRBJ2-6,TRBD1,many,CASSRQGANVLTF,TGTGCCAGCAGCCGACAGGGTGCCAACGTCCTGACTTTC
TRBV5-1,TRBJ1-2,TRBD1,few,CASSPEGQPYGYTF,TGCGCCAGCAGCCCCGAGGGACAGCCCTATGGCTACACCTTC
TRBV7-9,TRBJ2-3,NA,few,CASSPGRADTQYF,TGTGCCAGCAGCCCAGGGCGGGCAGATACGCAGTATTTT
TRBV5-6,TRBJ2-1,TRBD2,many,CASSLGLADYNEQFF,TGTGCCAGCAGCTTGGGACTAGCGGATTACAATGAGCAGTTCTTC
TRBV27,TRBJ2-5,NA,few,CASSLSFGETQYF,TGTGCCAGCAGTTTATCTTTCGGGGAGACCCAGTACTTC
TRBV5-1,TRBJ1-5,NA,few,CASSLVQGRGNQPQHF,TGCGCCAGCAGCTTGGTTCAGGGGCGCGGCAATCAGCCCCAGCATTTT
TRBV12-3/TRBV12-4,TRBJ1-3,NA,NA,CASSFRRGGNTIYF,TGTGCCAGCAGTTTCAGGCGGGGCGGAAACACCATATATTTT
TRBV10-3,TRBJ2-3,NA,NA,CAITEGGARTDTQYF,TGTGCCATCACCGAGGGGGGGGCGCGGACAGATACGCAGTATTTT
TRBV10-3,TRBJ2-2,TRBD1,few,CAISDRQGDTSGGELFF,TGTGCCATCAGCGATCGACAGGGGGACACCTCTGGCGGGGAGCTGTTTTTT
TRBV5-5,TRBJ1-1,NA,NA,CASSLAPAPAGTEAFF,TGTGCCAGCAGCTTGGCCCCGGCTCCGGCGGGTACTGAAGCTTTCTTT
TRBV19,TRBJ2-3,NA,NA,CASSTEGLTDTQYF,TGTGCCAGTAGTACTGAGGGGCTCACAGATACGCAGTATTTT
TRBV12-3/TRBV12-4,TRBJ2-2,NA,NA,CASSLGGLTSGELFF,TGTGCCAGCAGTTTAGGAGGCCTAACTAGCGGGGAGCTGTTTTTT
TRBV12-3/TRBV12-4,TRBJ2-2,NA,few,CASGFGSSFYTGELFF,TGTGCCAGCGGCTTCGGGTCTAGTTTCTACACCGGGGAGCTGTTTTTT
TRBV2,TRBJ1-2,TRBD1,NA,CASSVDRNYGYTF,TGTGCCAGCAGTGTGGACAGGAACTATGGCTACACCTTC
TRBV7-2,TRBJ2-1,NA,NA,CASSLTGSYNEQFF,TGTGCCAGCAGCCTAACAGGGTCCTACAATGAGCAGTTCTTC
TRBV20-1,TRBJ1-6,NA,NA,CSAPPGLGDSPLHF,TGCAGTGCTCCGCCGGGATTGGGGGATTCACCCCTCCACTTT
TRBV20-1,TRBJ2-1,TRBD2,many,CSARDEGGPGEQFF,TGCAGTGCTAGAGATGAGGGAGGGCCCGGGGAGCAGTTCTTC
TRBV5-1,TRBJ2-2,TRBD1,few,CASSLDRQGIGELFF,TGCGCCAGCAGCTTGGACCGACAGGGGATCGGGGAGCTGTTTTTT
TRBV9,TRBJ2-2,NA,NA,CASSLTNANTGELFF,TGTGCCAGCAGCCTGACTAATGCCAACACCGGGGAGCTGTTTTTT
TRBV12-3/TRBV12-4,TRBJ2-2,NA,NA,CASSPKLGGGTGELFF,TGTGCCAGCAGCCCCAAGTTGGGGGGTGGTACCGGGGAGCTGTTTTTT
TRBV5-1,TRBJ2-3,NA,NA,CASSPPGAEATDTQYF,TGCGCCAGCAGCCCGCCGGGAGCGGAGGCAACAGATACGCAGTATTTT
TRBV12-3/TRBV12-4,TRBJ1-1,NA,NA,CASKNLLSVTEAFF,TGTGCCAGCAAGAATCTCCTGAGTGTCACTGAAGCTTTCTTT
TRBV21-1,TRBJ2-4,NA,NA,CASHRQKLRGGQGFQNIQYF,TGTGCCAGCCACCGTCAAAAACTTCGGGGAGGACAGGGGTTCCAAAACATTCAGTACTTC